This T cell receptor beta chain is drawn from a study of cytomegalovirus exposure and HLA in healthy donors. The primer mix had 60 Vbeta and 13 Jbeta primers. Profiling relied on immunoSEQ multiplex PCR, and the TCRdb table lists in-frame clones only, not all of them. The sample holds 140,000 to 150,000 clones, about 77% seen once. Overall study results and limits: The authors enumerated 150 to 200 TCR beta chains as linked to cytomegalovirus.

The CDR3 has 15 amino acids. CDR1 and CDR2 (germline): SGHRS, YFSETQ. J was trimmed by 2 bases and V by 0 bases; bases with no gene match: 0. This clone was seen more than once but under ten times. Antigen specificity is unknown. This TCR derives from a male donor in good health and CMV-seronegative. This sequence joins TRBV5-1 and TRBJ2-1; 9 bases are shared with TRBD1. The sample was PBMCs. The CDR3 DNA reads TGCGCCAGCAGCTTGGGACAGGGGGCCTACAATGAGCAGTTCTTC. Its translation: CASSLGQGAYNEQFF.